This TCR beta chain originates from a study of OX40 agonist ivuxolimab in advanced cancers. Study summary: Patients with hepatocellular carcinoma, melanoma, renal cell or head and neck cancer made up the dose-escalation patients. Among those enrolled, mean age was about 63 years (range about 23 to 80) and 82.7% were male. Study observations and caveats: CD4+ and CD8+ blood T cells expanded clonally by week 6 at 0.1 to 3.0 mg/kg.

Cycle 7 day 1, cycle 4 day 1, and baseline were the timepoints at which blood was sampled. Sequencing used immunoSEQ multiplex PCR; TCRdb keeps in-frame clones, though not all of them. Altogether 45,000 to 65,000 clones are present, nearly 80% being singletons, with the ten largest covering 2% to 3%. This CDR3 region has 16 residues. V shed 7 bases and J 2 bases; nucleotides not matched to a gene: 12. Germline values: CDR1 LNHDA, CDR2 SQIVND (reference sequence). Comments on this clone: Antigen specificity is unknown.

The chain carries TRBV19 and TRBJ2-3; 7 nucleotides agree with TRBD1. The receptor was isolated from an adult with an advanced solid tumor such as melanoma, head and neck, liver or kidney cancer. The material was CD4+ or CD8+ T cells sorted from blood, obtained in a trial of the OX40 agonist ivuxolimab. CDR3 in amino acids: CASTLGLGQNTDTQYF. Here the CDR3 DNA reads TGTGCCAGTACCCTTGGTTTGGGACAGAACACAGATACGCAGTATTTT.